Each of the 28 T cell receptor beta chains below was sequenced from the same sample in a study of low-dose radiotherapy and immunotherapy resistance in tumors. The time point was: before trial treatment. A roughly 20-cycle PCR with a constant-region primer and V-primer adapter amplified TCRs. TCRdb re-called the reads with MiXCR, one entry per CDR3 protein. The sample includes approximately 47,000 distinct CDR3 sequences, around 11% seen only once; the top ten take 5.5% to 8%. The material sequenced was PBMCs, taken before treatment. These receptors originate from a female donor with ovarian cancer.

This clonotype was observed many times. The chain combines TRBV29-1 with TRBJ2-5; no clear D gene. Looked up from germline, CDR1 is SQVTM and CDR2 is ANQGSEA. V lost 5 bases, J lost 2 bases, and 12 bases lay in between. The CDR3 loop spans 13 amino acids. In DNA form, the CDR3 reads TGCAGCGTTTGGCTGGAGCCACAAGAGACCCAGTACTTC. It translates to CSVWLEPQETQYF.

This clonotype was picked up many times. The chain couples TRBV4-2 to TRBJ2-1; D not certain. CDR3 length equals 15 residues. With 4 bases removed from V and 0 bases from J, the gap between germline ends came to 10 bases. From germline, CDR1 is LGHNA and CDR2 YNFKEQ. The CDR3 is CASSPRPNSYNEQFF. The CDR3 region has the DNA TGTGCCAGCAGCCCGCGGCCGAACTCCTACAATGAGCAGTTCTTC.

This clonotype was observed at least ten times. The chain uses TRBV29-1 and TRBJ1-2; 12 bases line up with TRBD1. Per the germline V gene, CDR1 is SQVTM and CDR2 is ANQGSEA. Trimming removed 7 bases from V and 8 bases from J; junction bases left unmatched: 8. The CDR3 sequence is 13 residues long. The CDR3 reads CSGPRDRGRGYTF. CDR3 nucleotides: TGCAGCGGCCCCCGGGACAGGGGGCGAGGCTACACCTTC.

This clonotype was found many times. The CDR3 coding sequence is TGTGCCAGCAGTGTGAACGCAGGGAGTGGCTACACCTTC. Protein sequence: CASSVNAGSGYTF. The V and J genes are TRBV2 and TRBJ1-2, with D possibly being TRBD1 (5 bases). Germline CDR1 reads SNHLY; CDR2 reads FYNNEI. This CDR3 is built from 13 residues. Deletions cut 4 bases from V and 7 bases from J, with 13 bases between.

This clonotype was counted ten times or more. The genes are TRBV5-3 and TRBJ2-5; 9 nucleotides line up with TRBD1. TRBV5-3 qualifies as an ORF whose function is uncertain. The CDR3 spans 14 residues. The J segment lost 5 bases and the V segment lost 8 bases, leaving 10 bases of the junction unmatched. The CDR3 region is CASSIGQGKETQYF. The CDR3 nucleotides read TGTGCCAGCAGCATAGGACAGGGGAAGGAGACCCAGTACTTC.

This clonotype was recorded many times. This chain joins TRBV7-3 and TRBJ2-1; possibly TRBD1 for D (5 bases). CDR1 is SGHTA, CDR2 FQGTGA, per germline. Trimming pared 5 bases from V and 4 bases from J, leaving 9 bases between. This CDR3 is 13 amino acids long. Here the CDR3 reads CASSKGVYNEQFF. DNA for the CDR3: TGTGCCAGCAGCAAAGGGGTTTACAATGAGCAGTTCTTC.

This clonotype showed up just a few times. The chain joins TRBV27 to TRBJ1-2; 9 bases agree with TRBD1. The CDR3 consists of 16 residues. Per germline, CDR1 MNHEY and CDR2 SMNVEV (reference sequence). V was clipped by 6 bases and J by 3 bases; unmatched bases: 11. CDR3 loop: CASRTSGQGAHYGYTF. The DNA for the CDR3 is TGTGCCAGCAGAACTTCGGGACAGGGTGCGCACTATGGCTACACCTTC.

This clonotype occurred many times. DNA of the CDR3: TGTGCCAGCAGTTGGCGGCAGGGACACACTGAAGCTTTCTTT. The encoded protein is CASSWRQGHTEAFF. J is TRBJ1-1 and V is TRBV2; possible D gene TRBD1, 5 bases. Germline V gene lookup returns CDR1 SNHLY and CDR2 FYNNEI. V was clipped by 5 bases and J by 3 bases, with 13 bases between them. The CDR3 is 14 amino acids.

This clonotype was seen repeatedly, ten times or more. The chain carries TRBV20-1 and TRBJ2-2; tentative D call: TRBD2 (5 bases). Germline V gene lookup returns CDR1 DFQATT and CDR2 SNEGSKA (reference sequence). The CDR3 loop spans 13 amino acids. V lost 4 bases and J 2 bases, leaving 8 bases between the germline ends. This chain's CDR3 is CSAMEVNTGELFF. The DNA of the CDR3 is TGCAGTGCTATGGAGGTTAACACCGGGGAGCTGTTTTTT.

This clonotype was observed at least ten times. V usage is TRBV5-1 and J usage is TRBJ2-5, with 10 nucleotides matching TRBD1. V lost 4 bases to trimming and J lost 1 base; unmatched junction nucleotides: 4. CDR3 length: 15 amino acids. From germline, CDR1 is SGHRS and CDR2 YFSETQ. This CDR3 is CASSATGGTQETQYF. CDR3 coding DNA: TGCGCCAGCAGCGCGACAGGGGGCACCCAAGAGACCCAGTACTTC.

About this clonotype itself: Only one base separates this from a far larger clonotype, so it likely reflects a read error. The chain joins TRBV7-9 to TRBJ2-5, with 13 bases identical to TRBD2. Germline CDR1 SEHNR, CDR2 FQNEAQ (reference sequence). This CDR3 has 18 residues. J was trimmed by 11 bases and V by 4 bases; bases with no gene match: 19. The CDR3 DNA reads as TGTGCCAGCAGCTCAGAACCCGGGACTAGCGGGGCCGCCGGTGAGCAGTACTTC. This gives the protein CASSSEPGTSGAAGEQYF.

This clonotype is labeled medium-sized. The rearrangement links TRBV28 to TRBJ1-1; no firm D call. Germline V gene sequence: CDR1 MDHEN, CDR2 SYDVKM. V lost 7 bases and J lost 4, with 19 bases in between. The CDR3 runs to 15 residues. The CDR3 DNA is TGTGCCAGCACAGAGGTGGGCGAAGGTAGCACTGAAGCTTTCTTT. This translates into CASTEVGEGSTEAFF. Using reference TRBV28 and TRBJ1-1 for the parts outside the CDR3, the full variable domain is DVKVTQSSRYLVKRTGEKVFLECVQDMDHENMFWYRQDPGLGLRLIYFSYDVKMKEKGDIPEGYSVSREKKERFSLILESASTNQTSMYLCASTEVGEGSTEAFFGQGTRLTVV.

The sample holds a few counts of this clonotype. A far larger clone is only one base removed, so a read error is likely. This chain uses TRBV28 with TRBJ2-7; 9 nucleotides line up with TRBD2. In germline, CDR1 is MDHEN, CDR2 SYDVKM. Germline trimming cut 7 bases from V and 7 bases from J; bases unmatched to any gene: 11. CDR3 length: 14 residues. This chain's CDR3 is CASILTSGYNEQYF. The CDR3 DNA reads as TGTGCCAGCATCCTGACTAGCGGATACAATGAGCAGTACTTC.

V and J are TRBV12-3 or TRBV12-4 and TRBJ2-1; D gene ambiguous. The CDR3 contains 13 residues. The ends were cut back, 6 bases at V and 0 bases at J, with 6 bases in the middle. The CDR3 is CASRPSSYNEQFF. CDR3 nucleotide sequence: TGTGCCAGCAGACCTAGCTCCTACAATGAGCAGTTCTTC.

This clonotype occurred many times. The chain recombines TRBV12-3 or TRBV12-4 with TRBJ2-3; D is perhaps TRBD1 (6 bases). The CDR3 is 13 residues long. V lost 8 bases and J lost 5, with 14 bases in between. CDR3 DNA sequence: TGTGCCAGCGCTGGCAGGGGAAAAGATACGCAGTATTTT. Its protein product is CASAGRGKDTQYF.

This clonotype occurred many times. The genes are TRBV6-2 or TRBV6-3 and TRBJ1-5, with 9 nucleotides matching TRBD1. Germline lookup yields CDR1 MNHEY and CDR2 SVGEGT. The length of the CDR3 is 16 residues. V trimming: 8 bases; J trimming: 1 base; junction bases outside the gene matches: 9. The CDR3 DNA sequence: TGTGCCAGCTGGACAGGGGAAAAGAGAAGCAATCAGCCCCAGCATTTT. This encodes CASWTGEKRSNQPQHF.

The V call is TRBV29-1, the J call TRBJ2-4, with TRBD1 identical over 10 bases. This CDR3 spans 16 amino acids. The trim removed 1 base at V and 9 bases at J, leaving 12 bases unmatched. CDR1 is SQVTM and CDR2 is ANQGSEA in the germline V gene. The CDR3 sequence: CSVEVKPGQGFSIQYF. The CDR3, as DNA: TGCAGCGTTGAAGTGAAACCGGGACAGGGGTTTAGCATTCAGTACTTC. Together with reference TRBV29-1 and TRBJ2-4, the CDR3 gives the full variable domain: SAVISQKPSRDICQRGTSLTIQCQVDSQVTMMFWYRQQPGQSLTLIATANQGSEATYESGFVIDKFPISRPNLTFSTLTVSNMSPEDSSIYLCSVEVKPGQGFSIQYFGAGTRLSVL.

This clonotype was counted at least ten times. The chain combines TRBV11-3 with TRBJ2-5; 8 positions match TRBD1. Trimming at V came to 4 bases and at J to 4 bases, leaving 5 bases not matched to a gene. Germline CDR1 is SGHNT and CDR2 is YENEEA. The CDR3 contains 14 residues. The CDR3 sequence: CASSSGGAGETQYF. CDR3 nucleotide sequence: TGTGCCAGCAGCTCAGGGGGCGCGGGAGAGACCCAGTACTTC.

This clonotype was counted many times. CDR3 sequence (DNA): TGTGCCAGCAGCCCCCGTGGAGGGGTCGTTGAAGCTTTCTTT. As protein: CASSPRGGVVEAFF. The gene calls are TRBV6-5 and TRBJ1-1, with D maybe TRBD1 (5 bases). CDR1 MNHEY and CDR2 SVGAGI come from the germline V gene. The ends were cut back, 6 bases at V and 7 bases at J, with 18 bases in the middle. The CDR3 sequence is 14 residues long.

This clonotype came up many times. The CDR3 DNA follows: TGTGCCAGCCGTGAGGGTACAGTGCGGGGAAACACCATATATTTT. Translation: CASREGTVRGNTIYF. The J gene is TRBJ1-3, the V gene TRBV6-2 or TRBV6-3; D unclear. The length of the CDR3 is 15 residues. CDR1 is MNHEY and CDR2 is SVGEGT in the germline V gene. Trimming pared 8 bases from V and 4 bases from J, leaving 18 bases between.

The CDR3 nucleotides read TGTGCCAGCAGCTTGGGGCGGGCCAAAAACATTCAGTACTTC. This gives the protein CASSLGRAKNIQYF. The J gene is TRBJ2-4, the V gene TRBV5-6, with D unresolved. Germline V gives CDR1 SGHDT, CDR2 YYEEEE. V dropped 0 bases and J dropped 1 base, with 5 bases sitting between them. CDR3 length: 14 residues.

This clonotype was seen repeatedly, ten times or more. The rearrangement links TRBV19 to TRBJ2-6; D unclear. The V gene lost 1 base and the J gene lost 1 base, with 8 bases spanning the gap. Per germline, CDR1 LNHDA and CDR2 SQIVND (reference sequence). The CDR3 consists of 16 residues. For the CDR3, the DNA is TGTGCCAGTAGTATAGCTCCGACTTCTGGGGCCAACGTCCTGACTTTC. Encoded protein: CASSIAPTSGANVLTF.

The chain couples TRBV6-4 to TRBJ1-1; no firm D call. The CDR3 has 14 amino acids. Trimming shortened V by 0 bases and J by 1 base, and 6 bases separated the two germline ends. The V gene's germline CDR1 is MRHNA and CDR2 SNTAGT. CDR3 residues: CASSDSAANTEAFF. DNA for the CDR3: TGTGCCAGCAGTGACTCAGCTGCGAACACTGAAGCTTTCTTT.

This clonotype was recorded at least ten times. The chain recombines TRBV7-2 with TRBJ2-3; TRBD2 aligns across 10 bases. The CDR3 totals 17 residues. The V gene end was trimmed by 0 bases and the J gene end by 4 bases; junction bases not matched to a gene: 7. Germline V gene data show CDR1 as SGHTA and CDR2 as FQGNSA. CDR3 residues: CASSLALAGPGADTQYF. DNA of the CDR3: TGTGCCAGCAGCTTAGCACTAGCGGGGCCGGGGGCAGATACGCAGTATTTT.

The table lists this clonotype with many counts. The junction differs from germline at one of its ends, possibly a read error. This rearrangement joins TRBV7-7 to TRBJ1-6, with 8 bases identical to TRBD1. This CDR3 contains 17 residues. CDR1 is SSHAT and CDR2 is FNYEAQ in the germline V gene (reference sequence). Written as DNA, the CDR3 is TGTGCTAGCAGCTCAAACCCACCCGGGACAGGAGCTTCACCCCTCCACTTT. Translation gives CASSSNPPGTGASPLHF.

The sample holds many counts of this clonotype. This sequence joins TRBV7-8 and TRBJ2-3; TRBD2 matches at 10 bases. The CDR3 runs to 16 residues. Per the germline V gene, CDR1 is SGHVS and CDR2 is FQNEAQ. Trimming cost V 5 bases and J 0 bases; bases outside gene matches: 5. The CDR3 protein is CASSRSGGTSTDTQYF. The CDR3 nucleotides read TGTGCCAGCAGCCGTAGCGGGGGGACTAGCACAGATACGCAGTATTTT. Full variable domain (rest looked up from reference TRBV7-8 and TRBJ2-3): GAGVSQSPRYKVAKRGQDVALRCDPISGHVSLFWYQQALGQGPEFLTYFQNEAQLDKSGLPSDRFFAERPEGSVSTLKIQRTQQEDSAVYLCASSRSGGTSTDTQYFGPGTRLTVL.

This clonotype was seen at least ten times. Written as DNA, the CDR3 is TGCGCCAGCAGCGCGGGGCGCGGGATGGGGGAGCAGTACTTC. This gives the protein CASSAGRGMGEQYF. The rearrangement links TRBV5-1 to TRBJ2-7; perhaps TRBD2 as D (6 bases). The CDR3 contains 14 residues. Deletions cut 4 bases from V and 7 bases from J, with 18 bases between. Germline CDR1 and CDR2: SGHRS and YFSETQ.

This clonotype has more than one count but fewer than ten. This chain connects TRBV4-1 to TRBJ1-2; TRBD1 is a possible D gene (6 bases). Trimming shortened V by 4 bases and J by 6 bases, and 12 bases separated the two germline ends. The length of the CDR3 is 13 residues. The germline CDR1 and CDR2 sequences are MGHRA and YSYEKL. CDR3 loop: CASSLREGDGYTF. The CDR3 nucleotides read TGCGCCAGCAGCCTGCGGGAGGGGGATGGCTACACCTTC.